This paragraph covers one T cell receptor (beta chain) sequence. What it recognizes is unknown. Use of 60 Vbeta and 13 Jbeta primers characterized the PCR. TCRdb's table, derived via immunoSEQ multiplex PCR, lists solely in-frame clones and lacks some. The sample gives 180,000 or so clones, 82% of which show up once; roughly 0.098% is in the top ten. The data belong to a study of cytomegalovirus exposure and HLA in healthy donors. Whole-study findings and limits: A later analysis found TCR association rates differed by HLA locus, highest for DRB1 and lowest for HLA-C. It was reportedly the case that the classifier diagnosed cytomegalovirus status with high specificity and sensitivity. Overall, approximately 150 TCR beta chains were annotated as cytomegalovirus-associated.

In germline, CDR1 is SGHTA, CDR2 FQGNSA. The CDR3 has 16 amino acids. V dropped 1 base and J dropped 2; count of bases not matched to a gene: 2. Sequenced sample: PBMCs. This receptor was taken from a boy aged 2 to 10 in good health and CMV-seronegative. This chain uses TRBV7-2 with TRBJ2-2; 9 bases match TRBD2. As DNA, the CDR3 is TGTGCCAGCAGCTTAGGCGGGGGGGTTAACACCGGGGAGCTGTTTTTT. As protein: CASSLGGGVNTGELFF.